This T cell receptor beta chain was obtained from a study of blood T cell repertoires in COVID-19. Whole-study context: The study drew acute and convalescent COVID-19 samples from the United States, Italy and Spain.

Measured with immunoSEQ multiplex PCR; TCRdb has only the in-frame clones, and not every one. The data show a few hundred thousand clones, around 87% seen once. The germline V gene has CDR1 MDHEN and CDR2 SYDVKM. The CDR3 loop spans 16 amino acids. After removal of 4 bases from V and 5 bases from J, the junction contained 12 bases not matched to a gene. The sample comprised PBMCs or T cells enriched from blood (not recorded which). The TCR comes from a woman in her forties or fifties who had recovered from COVID-19. The chain employs TRBV28 and TRBJ1-1; 8 positions agree with TRBD1. CDR3 coding DNA: TGTGCCAGCAGTTCGAACGACAGGGGCTGGAGGACTGAAGCTTTCTTT. This encodes CASSSNDRGWRTEAFF.